This is a list of T cell receptor beta chains from one sample in a study of T cells in Graves' hyperthyroidism and ophthalmopathy. TCRdb recomputed calls from the multiplex PCR reads with MiXCR, one row per CDR3 protein. Here the sample spans 350,000 or so distinct CDR3 sequences, approximately 18% being singletons. Sequenced material: blood. Receptor source: a woman aged 35 to 49 with Graves' ophthalmopathy. The conserved cysteine and the conserved F or W are not part of the CDR3 here. D genes are given only for firm matches. Size is omitted from some rows. Given values are once, few, many or a class for expanded clones.

abundance	d_gene	v_gene	CDR3aa
many	TRBD1	TRBV29-1	SVIAGTEYGYT
few	NA	TRBV28	ASSPPGSAYEQY
many	NA	TRBV12-3/TRBV12-4	ASSPRGSYYGYT
many	NA	TRBV28	ASKLERQVNQPQH
many	NA	TRBV5-1	ASSGKGVVGELF
many	NA	TRBV7-9	ASSHVRRQETQY
many	NA	TRBV28	ASRLAGGAGNTIY
NA	TRBD2	TRBV20-1	SAHTSGTNEQY
few	NA	TRBV13	ASSPRGGFSPLH
many	NA	TRBV12-3/TRBV12-4	ASSPMGARAVYT
many	NA	TRBV19	ASSIQPRGGDTEAF
many	TRBD2	TRBV6-2/TRBV6-3	ASSYSPSGITYEQY
many	NA	TRBV2	ASSKGTGLF
many	NA	TRBV20-1	SAHRTGGEAF
many	TRBD2	TRBV12-3/TRBV12-4	ASSPTGTSRYEQY
many	NA	TRBV6-2/TRBV6-3	ASSYSTPTYEQY
many	NA	TRBV4-1	ASSQEAGSYEQY
NA	NA	TRBV20-1	SARAQEANTEAF
NA	TRBD2	TRBV27	ASSRRLAGDEETQY
many	TRBD1	TRBV11-2	ASSPRIRQGGHEQY
many	TRBD1	TRBV10-3	AISQRGTGSYEQY
many	NA	TRBV28	AIAAAGANYGYT
many	NA	TRBV2	ASSEVTEAF
many	NA	TRBV7-3	ANSLLVNTEAF
NA	NA	TRBV28	ASGGGAWGNTIY
many	TRBD1	TRBV6-5	ASKGALGGYT
NA	TRBD1	TRBV6-1	ASSRSRTGVHEQY